The 8 T cell receptor beta chains below were found in one sample sequenced in a study of human T cells and chemical hapten exposure. Regarding time point: patch test 1, 2 weeks after DPC sensitization. The treatment is: therapeutic diphenylcyclopropenone sensitization with weekly scalp DPC. Via MiXCR, TCRdb re-called the RACE reads, giving one row per CDR3 protein. The repertoire holds around 300,000 distinct CDR3 sequences, with around 7% as singletons. The source was whole blood, collected in connection with sensitization to the hapten diphenylcyclopropenone (DPC). These receptors all come from a woman younger than 35 with alopecia areata. Some clones in this sample may be carry-over from other donors' samples.

Comments on this clonotype: Given a much more abundant clone one base away, this may be a read error. This chain connects TRBV2 to TRBJ1-2; weak D call: TRBD1 (6 bases). Germline loops: CDR1 SNHLY, CDR2 FYNNEI. Trimming cost V 6 bases and J 9 bases, with 20 bases left between them. The CDR3 runs to 14 residues. This chain's CDR3 is CASSERGNRYSYTF. The CDR3, as DNA: TGTGCCAGCAGCGAAAGGGGGAATCGGTATAGCTACACCTTC.

This clonotype was recorded many times. The genes are TRBV4-1 and TRBJ1-5, with D unclear. This CDR3 contains 16 residues. Trimming removed 4 bases from V and 6 bases from J, with 19 bases in between. Germline CDR1 MGHRA, CDR2 YSYEKL. The chain's CDR3 is CASSPQAGGIGQPQHF. In nucleotides, the CDR3 is TGCGCCAGCAGCCCCCAGGCGGGAGGCATAGGTCAGCCCCAGCATTTT.

This clonotype was observed a handful of times. The chain uses TRBV28 and TRBJ1-5; D not resolved. Trimming removed 3 bases at V and 8 bases at J, with 11 bases between. The germline gives CDR1 MDHEN, CDR2 SYDVKM. The CDR3 covers 13 residues. The DNA of the CDR3 is TGTGCCAGCAGTTTGCCAGTTACGGAGCCCCAGCATTTT. Translating gives CASSLPVTEPQHF.

The DNA for the CDR3 is TGTGCCAGCACCCGGACGGAGGTCGCCCACGAGCAGTACTTC. Protein product: CASTRTEVAHEQYF. The V and J genes are TRBV12-3 or TRBV12-4 and TRBJ2-7, with D possibly matching TRBD2 (5 bases). Between the trimmed V and J ends, which lost 7 bases and 5 bases, there was a span of 18 bases. The CDR3 contains 14 residues.

This clonotype was found many times. The rearrangement links TRBV3-1 to TRBJ2-3, with TRBD2 identical over 15 bases. Germline values: CDR1 LGHDT, CDR2 YNNKEL (reference sequence). The CDR3 length is 18 residues. V shed 1 base, J shed 3 bases, and the junction held 5 bases outside the gene matches. The CDR3 DNA reads TGTGCCAGCAGCCAAGGCGGGACTAGCGGGGGGTTTACAGATACGCAGTATTTT. Protein product: CASSQGGTSGGFTDTQYF.

This clonotype was seen many times. The J gene is TRBJ1-2, the V gene TRBV4-3; 8 bases are shared with TRBD1. Germline CDR1 is LGHNA and CDR2 is YSLEER. CDR3 length equals 15 residues. With 2 bases clipped from V and 8 bases from J, the junction kept 10 bases outside the gene matches. The CDR3 DNA is TGCGCCAGCAGCCAAATAATCCAGGGGGCGTACGGCTACACCTTC. Residues: CASSQIIQGAYGYTF.

This clonotype was counted a few times. The chain carries TRBV2 and TRBJ2-7; D remains unclear. The CDR3 has 14 residues. Trimming left V 6 bases short and J 0 bases short, with 12 bases between. The germline CDR1 and CDR2 sequences are SNHLY and FYNNEI. This CDR3 is CASRVTESSYEQYF. The CDR3 coding sequence is TGTGCCAGCAGGGTGACGGAGTCCTCCTACGAGCAGTACTTC.

In its sample, this clonotype was seen a few times. The genes are TRBV4-1 and TRBJ1-4, with 7 positions matching TRBD1. There are 17 residues in the CDR3. J was trimmed by 8 bases and V by 4 bases; bases with no gene match: 16. CDR1 is MGHRA and CDR2 is YSYEKL in the germline V gene. The CDR3 DNA is TGCGCCAGCAGCCCCCCGGGCAGGGGGAATGTGCGCGAAAAACTGTTTTTT. This codes for CASSPPGRGNVREKLFF.